Below, 19 T cell receptor beta chains from the same sample are listed, as sequenced in a study of control samples from healthy donors and cancer patients. The repertoire was sequenced with immunoSEQ multiplex PCR; TCRdb's copy has only in-frame clones and lacks some. In the table there are 110,000 to 150,000 clones, approximately 94% of which are singletons. The sequenced sample consisted of blood. These receptors were obtained from a man in his forties or fifties in good health.

The chain combines TRBV24-1 with TRBJ2-1; 11 nucleotides agree with TRBD2. Germline assignment: CDR1 KGHDR and CDR2 SFDVKD. J lost 2 bases, V lost 4 bases, and 9 bases had no gene match. The CDR3 consists of 18 residues. CDR3 sequence reads: CATSDRASGGPAYNEQFF. The DNA of the CDR3 is TGTGCCACCAGTGACCGCGCTAGCGGGGGGCCCGCCTACAATGAGCAGTTCTTC.

CDR3 nucleotides: TGTGCCAGCAGCCGAGGAGGGGCTTCAGGAAACACCATATATTTT. Its translation: CASSRGGASGNTIYF. The chain couples TRBV7-8 to TRBJ1-3, with TRBD1 as a possible D gene (5 bases). Trimming cost V 5 bases and J 4 bases, with 15 bases left between them. Germline V gene sequence: CDR1 SGHVS, CDR2 FQNEAQ. The CDR3 length is 15 residues.

The chain's CDR3 is CASSQNPGGNSPLHF. CDR3 sequence (DNA): TGTGCCAGCAGCCAAAATCCGGGAGGAAATTCACCCCTCCACTTT. This rearrangement joins TRBV3-1 (or the pseudogene TRBV3-2) to TRBJ1-6; D unresolved. The germline CDR1 and CDR2 sequences are LGHDT and YNNKEL (reference sequence). The CDR3 is 15 amino acids. Trimming removed 2 bases at V and 7 bases at J, with 12 bases between.

V gene TRBV7-9 combines with J gene TRBJ1-2; D is unresolved. Per the germline V gene, CDR1 is SEHNR and CDR2 is FQNEAQ (reference sequence). The CDR3 loop spans 15 amino acids. The V gene lost 5 bases and the J gene lost 6 bases, with 19 bases spanning the gap. The CDR3 DNA is TGTGCCAGCAGCCCGCTTGAGTCGTTTGGCGATGGCTACACCTTC. Translated, it gives CASSPLESFGDGYTF.

The chain links TRBV7-9 to TRBJ2-1; TRBD1 matches at 9 bases. The germline gives CDR1 SEHNR, CDR2 FQNEAQ (reference sequence). J gave up 4 bases and V 4 bases, and 11 bases lay outside the gene matches. The CDR3 is made up of 17 amino acids. The CDR3 coding sequence is TGTGCCAGCAGCTACTCGCCCTGGGGACAGGGTTACAATGAGCAGTTCTTC. Encoded protein: CASSYSPWGQGYNEQFF.

The genes are TRBV9 and TRBJ2-1, with TRBD2 identical over 8 bases. CDR3 size: 15 residues. Trimming at V came to 2 bases and at J to 0 bases, leaving 1 base not matched to a gene. CDR1 is SGDLS, CDR2 YYNGEE, per germline. CDR3 DNA: TGTGCCAGCAGCGTGAGCGGGAGCTCCTACAATGAGCAGTTCTTC. As protein: CASSVSGSSYNEQFF. The whole variable domain, remainder taken from reference TRBV9 and TRBJ2-1, is DSGVTQTPKHLITATGQRVTLRCSPRSGDLSVYWYQQSLDQGLQFLIQYYNGEERAKGNILERFSAQQFPDLHSELNLSSLELGDSALYFCASSVSGSSYNEQFFGPGTRLTVL.

The table lists this clone with a count of one. The gene calls are TRBV19 and TRBJ2-3; possibly TRBD1 for D (5 bases). The length of the CDR3 is 18 residues. V lost 1 base, J lost 1 base, and 18 bases lay in between. The germline V gene has CDR1 LNHDA and CDR2 SQIVND (reference sequence). As DNA, the CDR3 is TGTGCCAGTAGTATAGTAGGGGTCTCGTCATCTGGCACAGATACGCAGTATTTT. It codes for CASSIVGVSSSGTDTQYF.

The chain is built from TRBV20-1 and TRBJ2-7; no definite D call. CDR1 is DFQATT, CDR2 SNEGSKA, per germline (reference sequence). This CDR3 spans 11 amino acids. Trimming shortened V by 5 bases and J by 2 bases, and 7 bases separated the two germline ends. The CDR3 DNA follows: TGCAGTGCTTTCGGAACCTACGAGCAGTACTTC. It encodes CSAFGTYEQYF.

This chain links TRBV7-3 with TRBJ2-3; perhaps D is TRBD1 or TRBD2 (5 bases each). The V end was cut by 2 bases, the J end by 5 bases, with 14 bases between. CDR1 and CDR2 from the germline V gene are SGHTA and FQGTGA. This CDR3 has 15 amino acids. CDR3 sequence (DNA): TGTGCCAGCAGCTTAGGGGGAATAGTAGGAGATACGCAGTATTTT. Protein sequence: CASSLGGIVGDTQYF.

This chain joins TRBV19 and TRBJ2-3; 13 bases agree with TRBD2. Germline-derived CDR1 and CDR2 are LNHDA and SQIVND (reference sequence). The CDR3 runs to 14 residues. Trimming removed 6 bases from V and 6 bases from J; junction bases left unmatched: 3. CDR3 region: CASSGTSGIDTQYF. The CDR3 DNA follows: TGTGCCAGTAGCGGGACTAGCGGGATTGATACGCAGTATTTT.

The CDR3 DNA sequence: TGTGCCATCAGTGAGTCGCCCGACAGGGTGTCCGGGGAGCTGTTTTTT. It codes for CAISESPDRVSGELFF. The chain links TRBV10-3 to TRBJ2-2, with 7 bases matching TRBD1. This CDR3 contains 16 residues. Germline V lookup: CDR1 ENHRY, CDR2 SYGVKD. V lost 0 bases to trimming and J lost 6 bases; unmatched junction nucleotides: 7.

This chain links TRBV5-6 with TRBJ2-3; 9 nucleotides align to TRBD1. The V segment lost 4 bases and the J segment 4 bases; nucleotides outside the gene matches: 10. There are 16 residues in the CDR3. Germline V lookup: CDR1 SGHDT, CDR2 YYEEEE. The CDR3: CASSGQGTLAPDTQYF. CDR3 DNA: TGTGCCAGCAGCGGACAGGGGACATTGGCACCAGATACGCAGTATTTT.

The chain joins TRBV5-1 to TRBJ2-1; D not certain. The V end lost 4 bases, the J end lost 16 bases, and 18 bases lay between the germline ends. Germline CDR1 and CDR2: SGHRS and YFSETQ. The CDR3 contains 12 residues. For the CDR3, the DNA is TGCGCCAGCAGCCCCGGTTCGTATGAGGTTTTCTTC. Its protein is CASSPGSYEVFF. Using reference TRBV5-1 and TRBJ2-1 for the parts outside the CDR3, the full variable domain is KAGVTQTPRYLIKTRGQQVTLSCSPISGHRSVSWYQQTPGQGLQFLFEYFSETQRNKGNFPGRFSGRQFSNSRSEMNVSTLELGDSALYLCASSPGSYEVFFGPGTRLTVL.

The rearrangement links TRBV30 to TRBJ1-6, with D maybe TRBD1 (5 bases). V was trimmed by 0 bases and J by 8 bases, leaving 11 bases between them. The CDR3 covers 14 residues. Germline lookup yields CDR1 GTSNPN and CDR2 SVGIG (reference sequence). The CDR3 region is CAWSVNGGDSPLHF. CDR3 DNA: TGTGCCTGGAGTGTAAATGGGGGGGATTCACCCCTCCACTTT.

This rearrangement joins TRBV28 to TRBJ2-7; maybe TRBD2 (7 bases). The CDR3 loop spans 15 amino acids. Germline CDR1 is MDHEN and CDR2 is SYDVKM. Trimming took 6 bases from V and 5 from J, leaving 20 bases between them. In nucleotides, the CDR3 is TGTGCCAGCAGCATGGGAGGGGGGGTCGACCACGAGCAGTACTTC. Protein: CASSMGGGVDHEQYF.

CDR3 region: CSVWSGVDTGELFF. The CDR3, as DNA: TGCAGCGTTTGGTCGGGAGTGGACACCGGGGAGCTGTTTTTT. J is TRBJ2-2 and V is TRBV29-1; D perhaps matches TRBD2 (6 bases). The CDR3 is 14 residues long. V lost 5 bases, J lost 3 bases, and 13 bases lay in between. The V gene's germline CDR1 is SQVTM and CDR2 ANQGSEA.

The chain couples TRBV6-6 to TRBJ2-3, with TRBD2 matching 8 bases. Germline trimming cut 6 bases from V and 6 bases from J; bases unmatched to any gene: 8. Germline V gene sequence: CDR1 MNHNY, CDR2 SVGAGI (reference sequence). CDR3 length: 14 amino acids. The CDR3 DNA reads as TGTGCCAGCAGGGAGCGGGGGAGGGGGGATACGCAGTATTTT. The encoded protein is CASRERGRGDTQYF.

The CDR3 DNA follows: TGTGCCAGCAGTGAGCCAGGGGACGGCAATCAGCCCCAGCATTTT. Translation: CASSEPGDGNQPQHF. This chain links TRBV28 with TRBJ1-5; possibly TRBD1 for D (6 bases). The V gene's germline CDR1 is MDHEN and CDR2 SYDVKM. This CDR3 has 15 amino acids. The V and J ends lost 5 bases and 2 bases respectively, with 13 bases between them.

The chain uses TRBV11-2 and TRBJ1-6; no definite D call. From germline, CDR1 is SGHAT and CDR2 FQNNGV. The CDR3 has 14 residues. With 5 bases removed from V and 3 bases from J, the gap between germline ends came to 8 bases. CDR3 loop: CASSVRFYNSPLHF. For the CDR3, the DNA is TGTGCCAGCAGCGTCCGTTTCTATAATTCACCCCTCCACTTT.